This T cell receptor (beta chain) originates from a study of STAT5B mutations in CD4+ large granular lymphocyte leukemia. Measured with immunoSEQ multiplex PCR; TCRdb has only the in-frame clones, and not every one. The data hold just over 40,000 clones, with roughly 76% observed a single time. Germline CDR1 reads LGHNT; CDR2 reads FRNRAP. V was pared by 6 bases and J by 3 bases, with 4 bases of the junction left unmatched. The CDR3 totals 15 residues. J is TRBJ2-2 and V is TRBV12-5, with 10 bases matching TRBD2. Sequencing used CD4+ T cells from blood buffy coats. This TCR was sampled from a human donor in good health. CDR3 sequence: CASGPGLAYTGELFF. CDR3 coding DNA: TGTGCTAGTGGCCCGGGACTAGCGTACACCGGGGAGCTGTTTTTT.